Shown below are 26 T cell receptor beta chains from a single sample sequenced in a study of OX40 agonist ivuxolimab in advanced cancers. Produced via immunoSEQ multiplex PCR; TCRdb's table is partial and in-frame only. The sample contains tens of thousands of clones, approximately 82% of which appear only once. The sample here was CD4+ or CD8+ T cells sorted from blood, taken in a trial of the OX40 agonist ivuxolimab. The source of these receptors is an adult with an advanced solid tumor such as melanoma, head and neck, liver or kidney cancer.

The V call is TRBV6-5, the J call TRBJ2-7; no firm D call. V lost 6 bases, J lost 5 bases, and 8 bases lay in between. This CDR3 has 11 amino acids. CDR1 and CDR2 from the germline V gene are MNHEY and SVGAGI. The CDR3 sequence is CASRRVDEQYF. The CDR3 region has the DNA TGTGCCAGCAGGAGAGTGGACGAGCAGTACTTC.

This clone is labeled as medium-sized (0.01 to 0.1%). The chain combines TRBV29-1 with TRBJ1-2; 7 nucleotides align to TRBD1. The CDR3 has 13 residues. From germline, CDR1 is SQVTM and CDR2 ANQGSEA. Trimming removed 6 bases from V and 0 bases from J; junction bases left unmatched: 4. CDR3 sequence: CSVHRGSNYGYTF. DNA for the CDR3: TGCAGCGTCCACAGGGGCTCTAACTATGGCTACACCTTC.

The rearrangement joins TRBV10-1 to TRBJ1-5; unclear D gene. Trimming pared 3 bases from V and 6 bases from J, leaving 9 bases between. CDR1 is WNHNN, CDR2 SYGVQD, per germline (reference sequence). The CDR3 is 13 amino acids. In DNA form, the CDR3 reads TGCGCCAGCAGTGACCTTTTGGGTCAGCCCCAGCATTTT. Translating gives CASSDLLGQPQHF.

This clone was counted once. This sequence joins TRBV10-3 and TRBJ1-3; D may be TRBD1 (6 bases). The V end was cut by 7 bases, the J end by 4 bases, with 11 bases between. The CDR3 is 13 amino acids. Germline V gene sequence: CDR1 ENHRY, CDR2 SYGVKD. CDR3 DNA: TGTGCCATCAAGCAGGGGCTGGGAAACACCATATATTTT. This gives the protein CAIKQGLGNTIYF.

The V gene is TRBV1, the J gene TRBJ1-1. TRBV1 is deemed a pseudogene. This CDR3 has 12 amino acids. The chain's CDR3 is CTSSLGRGVDFF. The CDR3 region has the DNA TGCACCAGCAGCCTCGGGCGGGGGGTGGATTTCTTT.

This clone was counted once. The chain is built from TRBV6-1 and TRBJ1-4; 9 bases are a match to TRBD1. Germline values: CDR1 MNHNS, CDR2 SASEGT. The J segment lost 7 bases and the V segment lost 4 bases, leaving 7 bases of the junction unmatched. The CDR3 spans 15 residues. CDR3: CASSGTGTGSEKLFF. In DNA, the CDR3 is TGTGCCAGCAGTGGAACCGGGACAGGGAGTGAAAAACTGTTTTTT.

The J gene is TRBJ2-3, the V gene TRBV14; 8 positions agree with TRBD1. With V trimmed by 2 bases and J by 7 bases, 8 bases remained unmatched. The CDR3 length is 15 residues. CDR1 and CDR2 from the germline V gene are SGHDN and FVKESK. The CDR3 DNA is TGTGCCAGCAGCCAATATACGGACAGGGCAAATACGCAGTATTTT. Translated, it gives CASSQYTDRANTQYF.

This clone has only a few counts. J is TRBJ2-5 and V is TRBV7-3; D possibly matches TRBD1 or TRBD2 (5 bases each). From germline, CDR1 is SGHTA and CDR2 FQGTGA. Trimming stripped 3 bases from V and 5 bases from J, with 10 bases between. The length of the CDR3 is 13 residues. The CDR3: CASSFREGETQYF. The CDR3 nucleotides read TGTGCCAGCAGCTTTCGCGAGGGGGAGACCCAGTACTTC. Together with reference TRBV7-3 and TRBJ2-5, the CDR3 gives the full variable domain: GAGVSQTPSNKVTEKGKYVELRCDPISGHTALYWYRQSLGQGPEFLIYFQGTGAADDSGLPNDRFFAVRPEGSVSTLKIQRTERGDSAVYLCASSFREGETQYFGPGTRLLVL.

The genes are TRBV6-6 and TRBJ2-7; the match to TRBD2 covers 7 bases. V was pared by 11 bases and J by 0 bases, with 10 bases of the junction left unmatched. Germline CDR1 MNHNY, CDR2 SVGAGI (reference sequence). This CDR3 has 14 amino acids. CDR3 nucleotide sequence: TGTGCCGATATAGTAGCGGGCGGCTCCTACGAGCAGTACTTC. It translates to CADIVAGGSYEQYF.

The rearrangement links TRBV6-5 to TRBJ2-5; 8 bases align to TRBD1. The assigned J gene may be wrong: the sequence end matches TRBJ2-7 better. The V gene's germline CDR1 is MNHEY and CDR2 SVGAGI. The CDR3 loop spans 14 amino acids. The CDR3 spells CASSYGTGVYEQYF. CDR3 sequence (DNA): TGTGCCAGCAGTTATGGGACAGGTGTCTACGAGCAGTACTTC.

The CDR3 nucleotides read TGTGCCAGCAGTTCAGCGGGGAAGAAGTTCTTC. Its protein product is CASSSAGKKFF. This sequence joins TRBV27 and TRBJ2-1; 7 nucleotides align to TRBD2. V dropped 4 bases and J dropped 14; count of bases not matched to a gene: 5. This CDR3 comprises 11 residues. CDR1 and CDR2 from the germline V gene are MNHEY and SMNVEV (reference sequence).

CDR3 amino acids: CAWRTPTGLAGGRETQYF. The CDR3 nucleotides read TGTGCCTGGAGGACCCCTACGGGACTAGCGGGAGGGCGGGAGACCCAGTACTTC. The chain uses TRBV30 and TRBJ2-5; 16 bases map to TRBD2. The CDR3 totals 18 residues. With V trimmed by 3 bases and J by 5 bases, 12 bases remained unmatched. Germline V gives CDR1 GTSNPN, CDR2 SVGIG (reference sequence).

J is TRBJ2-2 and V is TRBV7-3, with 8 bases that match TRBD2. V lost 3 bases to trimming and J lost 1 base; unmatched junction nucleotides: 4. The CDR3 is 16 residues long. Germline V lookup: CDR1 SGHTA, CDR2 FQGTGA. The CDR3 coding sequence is TGTGCCAGCAGCTTTTCGGGGACTAGGAACACCGGGGAGCTGTTTTTT. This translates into CASSFSGTRNTGELFF.

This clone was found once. The CDR3 nucleotides read TGCAGCGTTGAATTCGCAGATACTGCTAACTATGGCTACACCTTC. Translating it yields CSVEFADTANYGYTF. The chain recombines TRBV29-1 with TRBJ1-2, with D unresolved. The germline V gene has CDR1 SQVTM and CDR2 ANQGSEA. This CDR3 contains 15 residues. The ends were cut back, 2 bases at V and 0 bases at J, with 13 bases in the middle.

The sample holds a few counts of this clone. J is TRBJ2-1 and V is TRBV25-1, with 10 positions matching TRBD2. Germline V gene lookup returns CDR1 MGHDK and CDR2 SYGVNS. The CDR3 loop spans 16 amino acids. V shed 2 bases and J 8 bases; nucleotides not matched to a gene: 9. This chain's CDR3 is CASSEIQRGGPDEQFF. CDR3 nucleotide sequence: TGTGCCAGCAGTGAAATTCAGCGGGGGGGCCCCGATGAGCAGTTCTTC.

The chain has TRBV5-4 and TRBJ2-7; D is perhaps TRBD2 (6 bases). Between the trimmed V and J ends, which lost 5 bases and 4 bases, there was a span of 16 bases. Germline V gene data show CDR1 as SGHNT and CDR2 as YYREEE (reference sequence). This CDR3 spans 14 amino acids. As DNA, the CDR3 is TGTGCCAGCAGTGCCGGGACTCCCGTTTACGAGCAGTACTTC. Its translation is CASSAGTPVYEQYF.

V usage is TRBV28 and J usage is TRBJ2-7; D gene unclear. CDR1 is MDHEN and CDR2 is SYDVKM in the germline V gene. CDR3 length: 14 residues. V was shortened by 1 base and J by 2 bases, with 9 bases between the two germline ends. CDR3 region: CASSLFQDTYEQYF. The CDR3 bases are TGTGCCAGCAGTTTATTTCAGGATACCTACGAGCAGTACTTC.

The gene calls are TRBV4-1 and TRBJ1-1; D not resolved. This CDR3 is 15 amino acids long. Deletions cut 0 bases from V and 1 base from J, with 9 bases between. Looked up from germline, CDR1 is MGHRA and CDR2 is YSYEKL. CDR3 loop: CASSQESSRNTEAFF. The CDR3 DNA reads TGCGCCAGCAGCCAAGAGTCCAGCAGGAACACTGAAGCTTTCTTT.

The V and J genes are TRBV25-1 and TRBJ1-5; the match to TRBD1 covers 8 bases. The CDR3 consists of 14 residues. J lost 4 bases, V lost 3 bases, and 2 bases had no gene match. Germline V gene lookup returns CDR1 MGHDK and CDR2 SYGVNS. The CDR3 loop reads CASSEGQANQPQHF. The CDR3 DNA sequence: TGTGCCAGCAGTGAGGGACAGGCGAATCAGCCCCAGCATTTT.

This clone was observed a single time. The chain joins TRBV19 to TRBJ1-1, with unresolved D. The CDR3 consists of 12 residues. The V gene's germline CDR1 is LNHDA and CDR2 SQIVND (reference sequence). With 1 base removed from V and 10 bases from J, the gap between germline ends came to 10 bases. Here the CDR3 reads CASSIGGGRAFF. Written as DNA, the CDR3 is TGTGCCAGTAGTATAGGAGGCGGTAGAGCTTTCTTT.

As DNA, the CDR3 is TGTGCCAGCAGTCCATGGACAGGGACGAACACTGAAGCTTTCTTT. Translation: CASSPWTGTNTEAFF. The rearrangement uses TRBV28 and TRBJ1-1; 8 bases match TRBD1. The germline gives CDR1 MDHEN, CDR2 SYDVKM. The CDR3 extends over 15 amino acids. V shed 5 bases and J 1 base; nucleotides not matched to a gene: 6.

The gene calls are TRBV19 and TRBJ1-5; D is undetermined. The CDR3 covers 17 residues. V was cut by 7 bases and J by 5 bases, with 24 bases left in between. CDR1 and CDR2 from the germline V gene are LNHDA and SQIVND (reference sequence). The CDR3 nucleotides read TGTGCCAGTAACAGTTTCGTGGGCCGCGTTAGGGATCAGCCCCAGCATTTT. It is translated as CASNSFVGRVRDQPQHF. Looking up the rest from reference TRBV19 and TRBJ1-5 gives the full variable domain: DGGITQSPKYLFRKEGQNVTLSCEQNLNHDAMYWYRQDPGQGLRLIYYSQIVNDFQKGDIAEGYSVSREKKESFPLTVTSAQKNPTAFYLCASNSFVGRVRDQPQHFGDGTRLSIL.

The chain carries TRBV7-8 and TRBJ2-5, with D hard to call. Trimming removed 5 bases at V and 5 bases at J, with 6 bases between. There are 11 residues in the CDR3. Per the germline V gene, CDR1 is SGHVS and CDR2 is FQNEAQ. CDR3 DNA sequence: TGTGCCAGCAGCCCCCAGGAGACCCAGTACTTC. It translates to CASSPQETQYF.

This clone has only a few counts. In DNA, the CDR3 is TGTGCCAGCAGCCTAAGACAGGGCTCTGGAAACACCATATATTTT. Translation gives CASSLRQGSGNTIYF. V is TRBV7-9 and J is TRBJ1-3; 7 nucleotides agree with TRBD1. The germline V gene has CDR1 SEHNR and CDR2 FQNEAQ (reference sequence). This CDR3 region has 15 residues. With 5 bases clipped from V and 0 bases from J, the junction kept 4 bases outside the gene matches.

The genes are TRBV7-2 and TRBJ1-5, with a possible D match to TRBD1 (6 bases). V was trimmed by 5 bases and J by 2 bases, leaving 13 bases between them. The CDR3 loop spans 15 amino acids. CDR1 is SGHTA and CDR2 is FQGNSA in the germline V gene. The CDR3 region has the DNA TGTGCCAGCAGCCAACAGGGCCCTGGCAATCAGCCCCAGCATTTT. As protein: CASSQQGPGNQPQHF.

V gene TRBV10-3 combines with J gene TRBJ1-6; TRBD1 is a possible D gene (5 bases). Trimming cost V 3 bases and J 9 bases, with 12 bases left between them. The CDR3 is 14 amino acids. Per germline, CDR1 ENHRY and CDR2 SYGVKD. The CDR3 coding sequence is TGTGCCATCAGTGACCAGGGCACCACTTCACCCCTCCACTTT. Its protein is CAISDQGTTSPLHF.